This T cell receptor (beta chain) was identified during a study of CD8 T cells in ankylosing spondylitis. CDR3 size: 15 residues. V gave up 2 bases and J gave up 4 bases, with 12 bases separating them. TCRdb analysed the 5' RACE reads with MiXCR anew, one entry per CDR3 protein. The sample lists hundreds of thousands of distinct CDR3 sequences; 20% were seen once. This clonotype appeared a few times. This receptor was obtained from a male donor with ankylosing spondylitis or in good health (not recorded which). Sequenced: blood, either unsorted or a sorted T cell fraction (not recorded which). The chain uses TRBV12-3 or TRBV12-4 and TRBJ1-5; D gene ambiguous. CDR3 sequence (DNA): TGTGCCAGCAGTTTAAGGACCGACCGAAATCAGCCCCAGCATTTT. Translation gives CASSLRTDRNQPQHF.